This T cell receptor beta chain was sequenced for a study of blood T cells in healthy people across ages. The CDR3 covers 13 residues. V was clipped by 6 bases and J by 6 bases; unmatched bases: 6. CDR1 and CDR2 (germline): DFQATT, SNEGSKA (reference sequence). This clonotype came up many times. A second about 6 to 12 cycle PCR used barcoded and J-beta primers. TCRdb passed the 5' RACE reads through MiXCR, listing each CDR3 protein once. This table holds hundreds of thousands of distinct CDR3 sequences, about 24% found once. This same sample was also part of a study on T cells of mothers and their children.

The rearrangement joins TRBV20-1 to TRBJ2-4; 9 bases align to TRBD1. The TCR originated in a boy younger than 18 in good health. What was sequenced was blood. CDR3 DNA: TGCAGTGCGGACAGGGGTTTGGGAAACATTCAGTACTTC. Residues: CSADRGLGNIQYF.